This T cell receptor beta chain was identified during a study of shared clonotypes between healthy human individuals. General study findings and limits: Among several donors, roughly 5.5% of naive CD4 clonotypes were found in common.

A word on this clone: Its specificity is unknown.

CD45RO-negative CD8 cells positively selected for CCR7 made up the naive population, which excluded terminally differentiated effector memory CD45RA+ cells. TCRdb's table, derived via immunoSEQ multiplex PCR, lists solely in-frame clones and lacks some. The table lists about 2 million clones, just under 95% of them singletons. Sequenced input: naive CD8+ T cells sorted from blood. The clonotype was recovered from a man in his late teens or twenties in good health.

CDR3 residues: CASSEDLTEGDYGYTF. CDR3 nucleotides: TGTGCCAGCAGTGAAGATCTGACAGAAGGGGACTATGGCTACACCTTC. The rearrangement joins TRBV6-1 to TRBJ1-2; D perhaps matches TRBD1 (5 bases). There are 16 residues in the CDR3. Germline CDR1 is MNHNS and CDR2 is SASEGT. The ends were cut back, 1 base at V and 3 bases at J, with 15 bases in the middle.